This entry is about one TCR beta chain. This entry belongs to a study of cytomegalovirus exposure and HLA in healthy donors. V lost 2 bases to trimming and J lost 3 bases; unmatched junction nucleotides: 1. In germline, CDR1 is MNHEY, CDR2 SVGAGI. The CDR3 has 14 amino acids. The PCR contained 60 Vbeta and 13 Jbeta primers. Generated by immunoSEQ multiplex PCR, the TCRdb table keeps only in-frame clones and is missing some. The sample records 150,000 to 200,000 clones, 71% being singletons. Material for sequencing was PBMCs. The source is a girl aged 5-17 years in good health and CMV-seronegative. This chain uses TRBV6-5 with TRBJ1-5, with TRBD1 identical over 7 bases. CDR3 DNA sequence: TGTGCCAGCAGTTACAGGGGGCCCAATCAGCCCCAGCATTTT. Translating gives CASSYRGPNQPQHF.